The 27 T cell receptor beta chains in this list originate from one sample, sequenced in a study of early T cells in non-severe SARS-CoV-2 infection. TCRdb itself ran the 5' RACE reads through MiXCR, one entry per CDR3 protein. The sample shows 25,000 to 35,000 distinct CDR3 sequences, around 7% of them seen only once. Sequencing was carried out using whole blood. The receptors derive from an adult who was a healthcare worker with PCR-confirmed SARS-CoV-2 infection or an uninfected control (not recorded which).

V is TRBV3-1 and J is TRBJ2-1; no definite D call. The germline gives CDR1 LGHDT, CDR2 YNNKEL (reference sequence). The CDR3 has 11 amino acids. V shed 1 base and J shed 10 bases, with 5 bases lying between them. The CDR3 DNA reads as TGTGCCAGCAGCCAAGTGCGGGAGCAGTTCTTC. Encoded protein: CASSQVREQFF.

This clonotype was picked up many times. V and J are TRBV7-8 and TRBJ2-1, with 7 bases that match TRBD2. CDR1 is SGHVS, CDR2 FQNEAQ, per germline. After removal of 6 bases from V and 4 bases from J, the junction contained 3 bases not matched to a gene. The CDR3 extends over 13 amino acids. The CDR3, as DNA: TGTGCCAGCAGTCCCGGGGGGTACAATGAGCAGTTCTTC. Residues: CASSPGGYNEQFF.

Points on this clonotype: A read error may account for a junction end that differs from germline. The CDR3 sequence is CSARAMGPMGKSKF. The CDR3 DNA is TGCAGTGCTAGAGCGATGGGCCCTATGGGGAAGAGCAAGTTT. The chain carries TRBV20-1 and TRBJ1-1; D not resolved. Germline V gene sequence: CDR1 DFQATT, CDR2 SNEGSKA (reference sequence). The CDR3 runs to 14 residues.

This clonotype was found many times. The chain links TRBV13 to TRBJ2-5, with D possibly TRBD2 on 6 matching bases. This CDR3 has 12 amino acids. The V gene's germline CDR1 is PRHDT and CDR2 FYEKMQ (reference sequence). Trimming stripped 8 bases from V and 2 bases from J, with 9 bases between. CDR3 bases: TGTGCCAGCTCGGGAGCGCAAGAGACCCAGTACTTC. This encodes CASSGAQETQYF.

This clonotype was found many times. The chain links TRBV7-8 to TRBJ2-1; 8 nucleotides agree with TRBD2. The CDR3 consists of 15 residues. CDR1 is SGHVS and CDR2 is FQNEAQ in the germline V gene. Trimming removed 6 bases from V and 6 bases from J; junction bases left unmatched: 10. Here the CDR3 DNA reads TGTGCCAGCAGTTTCCTAGCGGGTTCGGTCAATGAGCAGTTCTTC. As protein: CASSFLAGSVNEQFF.

This clonotype was picked up many times. V usage is TRBV20-1 and J usage is TRBJ2-7; a possible D gene is TRBD2 (6 bases). Trimming shortened V by 1 base and J by 3 bases, and 13 bases separated the two germline ends. The germline CDR1 and CDR2 sequences are DFQATT and SNEGSKA (reference sequence). The CDR3 has 14 amino acids. CDR3 bases: TGCAGTGCTAGAGGGTCGGGACTTAACTACGAGCAGTACTTC. It codes for CSARGSGLNYEQYF.

The chain recombines TRBV2 with TRBJ2-1; no firm D call. Germline assignment: CDR1 SNHLY and CDR2 FYNNEI. This CDR3 has 15 amino acids. V was clipped by 6 bases and J by 1 base, with 13 bases between them. CDR3 protein: CASRMTPKSYNEQFF. CDR3 coding DNA: TGTGCCAGCAGAATGACCCCTAAGTCCTACAATGAGCAGTTCTTC.

This clonotype was counted at least ten times. This sequence joins TRBV7-8 and TRBJ2-3, with 15 bases aligning to TRBD2. CDR3 length: 19 amino acids. V gave up 0 bases and J gave up 4 bases; unmatched junction bases: 8. Germline loops: CDR1 SGHVS, CDR2 FQNEAQ. The CDR3 region is CASSLALWTSGRDADTQYF. Written as DNA, the CDR3 is TGTGCCAGCAGCTTAGCGCTTTGGACTAGCGGGAGGGATGCAGATACGCAGTATTTT.

The sample holds many counts of this clonotype. The J gene is TRBJ2-3, the V gene TRBV20-1; 10 bases align to TRBD2. This CDR3 region has 17 residues. Per germline, CDR1 DFQATT and CDR2 SNEGSKA (reference sequence). Trimming cost V 0 bases and J 0 bases; bases outside gene matches: 6. The CDR3 coding sequence is TGCAGTGCTAGAGATCCTACTAGCGGGGCTAGCACAGATACGCAGTATTTT. This sequence encodes CSARDPTSGASTDTQYF.

This clonotype was counted a few times. The chain recombines TRBV12-3 or TRBV12-4 with TRBJ2-2; D assignment may be TRBD1 or TRBD2 (5 bases each). This CDR3 is built from 15 residues. V lost 5 bases and J 8 bases, leaving 18 bases between the germline ends. The CDR3 loop reads CASSPTGTLAGELFF. CDR3 sequence (DNA): TGTGCCAGCAGTCCCACCGGGACCCTGGCTGGGGAGCTGTTTTTT.

This clonotype was seen repeatedly, ten times or more. The chain is built from TRBV12-3 or TRBV12-4 and TRBJ1-2, with 11 bases aligning to TRBD1. With 3 bases clipped from V and 6 bases from J, the junction kept 0 bases outside the gene matches. The CDR3 is made up of 13 amino acids. The CDR3 bases are TGTGCCAGCAGTTTGGGACAGGGGGATGGCTACACCTTC. Translating it yields CASSLGQGDGYTF.

This clonotype was detected ten times or more. The chain links TRBV5-1 to TRBJ2-3; tentatively, D is TRBD2 (6 bases). Germline assignment: CDR1 SGHRS and CDR2 YFSETQ. Trimming stripped 0 bases from V and 2 bases from J, with 10 bases between. The CDR3 length is 15 residues. In DNA, the CDR3 is TGCGCCAGCAGCTTGGTGGGGGGATACACAGATACGCAGTATTTT. Translation: CASSLVGGYTDTQYF.

This clonotype has a count of ten or more. The J gene is TRBJ2-1, the V gene TRBV9, with unresolved D. The CDR3 runs to 13 residues. Germline V gene lookup returns CDR1 SGDLS and CDR2 YYNGEE. Trimming removed 3 bases at V and 5 bases at J, with 9 bases between. The CDR3 protein is CASSGGDHNEQFF. Here the CDR3 DNA reads TGTGCCAGCAGCGGAGGAGACCACAATGAGCAGTTCTTC.

Many counts were recorded for this clonotype. The chain uses TRBV11-3 and TRBJ2-4, with D unresolved. The ends were cut back, 5 bases at V and 3 bases at J, with 11 bases in the middle. CDR1 and CDR2 from the germline V gene are SGHNT and YENEEA. CDR3 size: 14 residues. The CDR3 region has the DNA TGTGCCAGCAGCCCTCTGGGCAGCAAAAACATTCAGTACTTC. Translation gives CASSPLGSKNIQYF.

This clonotype was seen ten or more times. V gene TRBV5-6 combines with J gene TRBJ2-6; D unclear. This CDR3 spans 15 amino acids. The germline V gene encodes CDR1 SGHDT and CDR2 YYEEEE. V was pared by 2 bases and J by 2 bases, with 8 bases between. The CDR3 loop is CASSFQRTGANVLTF. The CDR3 bases are TGTGCCAGCAGCTTTCAGAGGACTGGGGCCAACGTCCTGACTTTC.

This clonotype occurred many times. The CDR3: CAISESRLADEQFF. The CDR3 DNA is TGTGCCATCAGTGAGTCGAGACTAGCCGATGAGCAGTTCTTC. This sequence joins TRBV10-3 and TRBJ2-1, with 7 bases aligning to TRBD2. The V segment lost 0 bases and the J segment 8 bases; nucleotides outside the gene matches: 4. The CDR3 is 14 residues long. CDR1 and CDR2 from the germline V gene are ENHRY and SYGVKD.

This clonotype was detected ten times or more. The CDR3 loop is CASSQGQGYGYTF. CDR3 bases: TGTGCCAGCAGCCAGGGACAGGGCTATGGCTACACCTTC. The rearrangement uses TRBV7-2 and TRBJ1-2; 9 nucleotides line up with TRBD1. Germline CDR1 is SGHTA and CDR2 is FQGNSA. Trimming removed 5 bases from V and 4 bases from J; junction bases left unmatched: 2. This CDR3 has 13 residues. The whole variable domain, filled in from reference TRBV7-2 and TRBJ1-2, reads GAGVSQSPSNKVTEKGKDVELRCDPISGHTALYWYRQSLGQGLEFLIYFQGNSAPDKSGLPSDRFSAERTGGSVSTLTIQRTQQEDSAVYLCASSQGQGYGYTFGSGTRLTVV.

The chain joins TRBV20-1 to TRBJ1-2, with 7 nucleotides matching TRBD1. This CDR3 contains 14 residues. Germline V gene data show CDR1 as DFQATT and CDR2 as SNEGSKA (reference sequence). V trimming: 6 bases; J trimming: 6 bases; junction bases outside the gene matches: 13. Here the CDR3 reads CSAESGTDRNGYTF. CDR3 nucleotides: TGCAGTGCCGAATCCGGGACAGACAGAAATGGCTACACCTTC.

This clonotype turned up a few times. The J gene is TRBJ2-7, the V gene TRBV28, with TRBD2 matching over 9 bases. Germline V lookup: CDR1 MDHEN, CDR2 SYDVKM. The CDR3 contains 17 residues. Trimming cost V 4 bases and J 4 bases; bases outside gene matches: 14. The CDR3 nucleotides read TGTGCCAGCAGTTCTGCTTCCATAGCGGGAGTTGCGTACGAGCAGTACTTC. Protein sequence: CASSSASIAGVAYEQYF.

The rearrangement joins TRBV5-1 to TRBJ2-5; a possible D gene is TRBD2 (5 bases). The CDR3 loop spans 13 amino acids. Trimming took 4 bases from V and 2 from J, leaving 9 bases between them. Germline V CDR1 and CDR2: SGHRS, YFSETQ. CDR3 nucleotide sequence: TGCGCCAGCAGCGGAGCGGTGCAAGAGACCCAGTACTTC. Its translation: CASSGAVQETQYF. Full variable domain (outside the CDR3, taken from reference TRBV5-1 and TRBJ2-5): KAGVTQTPRYLIKTRGQQVTLSCSPISGHRSVSWYQQTPGQGLQFLFEYFSETQRNKGNFPGRFSGRQFSNSRSEMNVSTLELGDSALYLCASSGAVQETQYFGPGTRLLVL.

This clonotype was seen ten or more times. The chain links TRBV7-9 to TRBJ2-7; 7 bases align to TRBD2. Germline V lookup: CDR1 SEHNR, CDR2 FQNEAQ (reference sequence). V dropped 4 bases and J dropped 7; count of bases not matched to a gene: 1. The CDR3 length is 11 residues. DNA of the CDR3: TGTGCCAGCAGCTACGGGGGGGAGCAGTACTTC. As protein: CASSYGGEQYF.

The chain joins TRBV10-3 to TRBJ2-1, with unresolved D. V was clipped by 0 bases and J by 6 bases, with 6 bases between them. Germline CDR1 ENHRY, CDR2 SYGVKD. The CDR3 sequence is 13 residues long. CDR3: CAISESNLNEQFF. CDR3 nucleotides: TGTGCCATCAGTGAGTCGAACCTCAATGAGCAGTTCTTC.

This clonotype was observed at least ten times. The chain employs TRBV6-4 and TRBJ2-1; 11 positions match TRBD1. V trimming: 4 bases; J trimming: 7 bases; junction bases outside the gene matches: 12. CDR1 and CDR2 from the germline V gene are MRHNA and SNTAGT. The CDR3 totals 17 residues. The CDR3 loop is CASSVPGQGAEDNEQFF. Written as DNA, the CDR3 is TGTGCCAGCAGTGTCCCAGGACAGGGGGCGGAAGATAATGAGCAGTTCTTC.

This clonotype occurred many times. The chain couples TRBV4-2 to TRBJ1-1, with D perhaps TRBD1 (6 bases). The CDR3 is 15 amino acids. V was cut by 1 base and J by 0 bases, with 9 bases left in between. Germline V gene lookup returns CDR1 LGHNA and CDR2 YNFKEQ. The CDR3 is CASSQADSMNTEAFF. The CDR3 DNA reads TGTGCCAGCAGCCAAGCGGACAGCATGAACACTGAAGCTTTCTTT.

The genes are TRBV11-1 and TRBJ1-5; D is ambiguous. This CDR3 is 13 amino acids long. Germline V CDR1 and CDR2: SGHAT, FQDESV (reference sequence). V lost 5 bases to trimming and J lost 7 bases, with 12 bases between them. CDR3 bases: TGTGCCAGCAGCCTAAGGGAAGCCCAGCCCCAGCATTTT. Translating gives CASSLREAQPQHF.

This clonotype appeared a few times. The rearrangement uses TRBV20-1 and TRBJ2-1; the D gene is possibly TRBD2 (5 bases). V was shortened by 3 bases and J by 3 bases, with 9 bases between the two germline ends. CDR3 length: 13 amino acids. The germline gives CDR1 DFQATT, CDR2 SNEGSKA (reference sequence). CDR3 sequence: CSARSSIYNEQFF. The CDR3 region has the DNA TGCAGTGCTAGGTCTAGCATCTACAATGAGCAGTTCTTC.

The sample holds many counts of this clonotype. V usage is TRBV28 and J usage is TRBJ2-5; 7 bases line up with TRBD1. Germline CDR1 and CDR2: MDHEN and SYDVKM. The CDR3 runs to 14 residues. Losses at the gene ends were 6 bases for V and 1 base for J; bases not matched to a gene: 5. As DNA, the CDR3 is TGTGCCAGCAGCGACTCAGGGGGCCAAGAGACCCAGTACTTC. Translation: CASSDSGGQETQYF.